This entry concerns a single T cell receptor (beta chain). Its antigen is as yet unknown. The sample comes from a study of T-cell memory formation after mild COVID-19. Study-wide results and limits: Some clones that responded turned up in pre-infection memory, which suggests that cross-reactive memory joined in.

MiXCR, applied by TCRdb to the 5' RACE reads, yields one record per CDR3 protein. The data contain 450,000 to 700,000 distinct CDR3 sequences, more than 15% of them singletons. CDR1 and CDR2 (germline): SGHDT, YYEEEE. V lost 2 bases, J lost 13 bases, and 17 bases stayed unmatched. The CDR3 consists of 16 residues. The source material was PBMCs or a T cell subset sorted from them (not recorded which). The gene calls are TRBV5-6 and TRBJ2-1; 8 bases fit TRBD1. This TCR was sampled from an adult woman who had mild COVID-19 (a few samples of this study predate the infection). Cell type and time point are not known. CDR3 DNA sequence: TGTGCCAGCAGCTTATTCGAGAACAAAAGGGCAGGGGGCCAGTTCTTC. Amino acids: CASSLFENKRAGGQFF.